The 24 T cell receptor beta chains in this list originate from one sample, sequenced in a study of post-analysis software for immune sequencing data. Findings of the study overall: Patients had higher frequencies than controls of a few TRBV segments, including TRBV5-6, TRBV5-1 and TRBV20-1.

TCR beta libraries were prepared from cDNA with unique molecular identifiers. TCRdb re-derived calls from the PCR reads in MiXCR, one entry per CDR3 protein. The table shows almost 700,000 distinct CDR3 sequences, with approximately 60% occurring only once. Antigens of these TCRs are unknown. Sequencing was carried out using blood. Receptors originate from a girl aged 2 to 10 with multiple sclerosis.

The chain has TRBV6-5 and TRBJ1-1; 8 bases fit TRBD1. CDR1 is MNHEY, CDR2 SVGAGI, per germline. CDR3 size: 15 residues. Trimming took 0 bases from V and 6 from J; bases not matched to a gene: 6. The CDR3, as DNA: TGTGCCAGCAGTTACTCGACAGGACAGGGCTCTGAAGCTTTCTTT. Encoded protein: CASSYSTGQGSEAFF.

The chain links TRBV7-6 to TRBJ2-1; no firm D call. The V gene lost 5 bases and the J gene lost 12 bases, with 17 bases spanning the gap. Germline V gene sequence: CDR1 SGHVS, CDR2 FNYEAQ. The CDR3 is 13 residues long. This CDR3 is CASSPLLLSPQFF. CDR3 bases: TGTGCCAGCAGCCCTCTGCTTCTAAGCCCGCAGTTCTTC.

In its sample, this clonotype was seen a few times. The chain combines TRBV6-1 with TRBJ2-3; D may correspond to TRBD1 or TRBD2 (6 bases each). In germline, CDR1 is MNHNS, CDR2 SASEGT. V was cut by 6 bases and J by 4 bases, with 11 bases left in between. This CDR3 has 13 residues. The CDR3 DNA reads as TGTGCCAGCAGGGAGGGGGTGGCAGATACGCAGTATTTT. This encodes CASREGVADTQYF.

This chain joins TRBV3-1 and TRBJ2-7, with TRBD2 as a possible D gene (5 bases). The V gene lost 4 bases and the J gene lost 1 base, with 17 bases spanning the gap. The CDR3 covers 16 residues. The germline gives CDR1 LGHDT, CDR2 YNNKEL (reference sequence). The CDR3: CASSPSEGESSYEQYF. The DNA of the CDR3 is TGTGCCAGCAGCCCGTCCGAGGGCGAAAGTTCCTACGAGCAGTACTTC.

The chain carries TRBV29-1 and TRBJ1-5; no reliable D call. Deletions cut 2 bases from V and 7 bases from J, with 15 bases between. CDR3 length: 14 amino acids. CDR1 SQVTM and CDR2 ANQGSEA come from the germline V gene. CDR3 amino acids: CSVETGNLGQPQHF. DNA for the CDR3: TGCAGCGTTGAAACTGGGAATCTCGGGCAGCCCCAGCATTTT.

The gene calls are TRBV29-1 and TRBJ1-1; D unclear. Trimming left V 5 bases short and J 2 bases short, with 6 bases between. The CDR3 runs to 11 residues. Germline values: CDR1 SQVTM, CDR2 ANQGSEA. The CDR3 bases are TGCAGCGTTCTAGTAAACACTGAAGCTTTCTTT. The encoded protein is CSVLVNTEAFF. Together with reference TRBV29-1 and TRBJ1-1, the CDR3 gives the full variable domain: SAVISQKPSRDICQRGTSLTIQCQVDSQVTMMFWYRQQPGQSLTLIATANQGSEATYESGFVIDKFPISRPNLTFSTLTVSNMSPEDSSIYLCSVLVNTEAFFGQGTRLTVV.

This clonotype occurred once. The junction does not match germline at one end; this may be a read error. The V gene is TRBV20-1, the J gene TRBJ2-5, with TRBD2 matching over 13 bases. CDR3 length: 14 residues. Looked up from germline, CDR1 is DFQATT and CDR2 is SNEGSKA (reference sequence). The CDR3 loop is CSARLAGGQETKYF. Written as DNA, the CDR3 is TGCAGTGCGCGACTAGCGGGGGGACAAGAGACCAAGTACTTC.

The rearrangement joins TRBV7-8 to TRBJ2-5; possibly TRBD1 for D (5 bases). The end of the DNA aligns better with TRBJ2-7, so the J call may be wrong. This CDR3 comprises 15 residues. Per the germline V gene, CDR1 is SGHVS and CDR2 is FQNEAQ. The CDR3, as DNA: TGTGCCAGCAGCCCGACCCCTAAGGGGCAGGGCGAGCAGTACTTC. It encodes CASSPTPKGQGEQYF.

CDR3 sequence: CASSSQGFGSYNEQFF. DNA for the CDR3: TGTGCCAGCAGTTCTCAGGGATTTGGGTCCTACAATGAGCAGTTCTTC. The rearrangement joins TRBV27 to TRBJ2-1; D is perhaps TRBD1 (5 bases). V was cut by 4 bases and J by 1 base, with 14 bases left in between. Germline CDR1 reads MNHEY; CDR2 reads SMNVEV (reference sequence). The CDR3 totals 16 residues.

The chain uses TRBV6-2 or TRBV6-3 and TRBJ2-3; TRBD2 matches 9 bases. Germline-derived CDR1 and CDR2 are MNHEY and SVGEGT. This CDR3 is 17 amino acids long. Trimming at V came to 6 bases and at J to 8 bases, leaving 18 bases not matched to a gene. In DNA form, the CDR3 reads TGTGCCAGCAGCAGATTCCGCGGGAGGGCCCTGGATGGTACGCAGTATTTT. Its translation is CASSRFRGRALDGTQYF.

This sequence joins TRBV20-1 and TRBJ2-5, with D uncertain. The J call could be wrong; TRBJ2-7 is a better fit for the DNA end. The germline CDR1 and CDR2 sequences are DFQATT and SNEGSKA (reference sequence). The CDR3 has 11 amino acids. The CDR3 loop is CSAPWSYEQYF. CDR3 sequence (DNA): TGCAGTGCTCCCTGGAGCTACGAGCAGTACTTC.

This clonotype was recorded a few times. The CDR3 spells CASSWGSGSNQPQHF. DNA for the CDR3: TGTGCCAGCAGTTGGGGGAGTGGGAGCAATCAGCCCCAGCATTTT. This chain connects TRBV12-3 or TRBV12-4 to TRBJ1-5; TRBD1 might be the D (5 bases). This CDR3 region has 15 residues. The V gene lost 4 bases and the J gene lost 1 base, with 11 bases spanning the gap.

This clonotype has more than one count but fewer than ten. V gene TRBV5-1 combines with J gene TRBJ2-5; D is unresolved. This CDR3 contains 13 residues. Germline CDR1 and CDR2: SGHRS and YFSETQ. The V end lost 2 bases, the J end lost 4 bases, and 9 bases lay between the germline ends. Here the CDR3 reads CASSLNGIETQYF. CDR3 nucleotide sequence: TGCGCCAGCAGCTTAAATGGGATAGAGACCCAGTACTTC.

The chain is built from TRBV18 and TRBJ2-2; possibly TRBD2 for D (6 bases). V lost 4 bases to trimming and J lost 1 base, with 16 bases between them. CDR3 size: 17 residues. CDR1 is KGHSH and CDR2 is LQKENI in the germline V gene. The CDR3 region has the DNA TGTGCCAGCTCACAGACTCCGGGACTTTTGAACACCGGGGAGCTGTTTTTT. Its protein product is CASSQTPGLLNTGELFF.

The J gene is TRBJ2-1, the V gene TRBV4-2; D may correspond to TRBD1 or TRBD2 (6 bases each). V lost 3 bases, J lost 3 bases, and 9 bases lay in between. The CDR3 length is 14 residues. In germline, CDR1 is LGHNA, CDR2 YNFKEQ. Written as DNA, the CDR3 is TGTGCCAGCAGCCATGAGGGGGGCTACAATGAGCAGTTCTTC. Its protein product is CASSHEGGYNEQFF.

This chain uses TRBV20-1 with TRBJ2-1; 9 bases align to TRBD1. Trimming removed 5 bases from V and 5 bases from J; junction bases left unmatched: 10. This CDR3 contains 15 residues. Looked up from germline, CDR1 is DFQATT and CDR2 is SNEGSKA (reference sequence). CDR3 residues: CSAHGQGPGNNEQFF. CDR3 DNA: TGCAGTGCTCACGGACAGGGGCCGGGTAACAATGAGCAGTTCTTC.

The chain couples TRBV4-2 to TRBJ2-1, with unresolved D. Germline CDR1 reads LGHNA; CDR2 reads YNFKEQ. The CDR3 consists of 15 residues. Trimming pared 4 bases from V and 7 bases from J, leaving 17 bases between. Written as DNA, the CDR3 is TGTGCCAGCAGCCGTCTAAAGGAGTCTGGTAATGAGCAGTTCTTC. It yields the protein CASSRLKESGNEQFF.

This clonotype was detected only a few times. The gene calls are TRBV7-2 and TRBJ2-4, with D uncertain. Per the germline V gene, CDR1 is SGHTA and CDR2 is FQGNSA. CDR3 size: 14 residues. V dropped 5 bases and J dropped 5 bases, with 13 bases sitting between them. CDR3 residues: CASSPLGPENIQYF. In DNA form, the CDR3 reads TGTGCCAGCAGCCCCCTCGGCCCCGAAAACATTCAGTACTTC. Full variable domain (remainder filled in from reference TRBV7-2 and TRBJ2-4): GAGVSQSPSNKVTEKGKDVELRCDPISGHTALYWYRQSLGQGLEFLIYFQGNSAPDKSGLPSDRFSAERTGGSVSTLTIQRTQQEDSAVYLCASSPLGPENIQYFGAGTRLSVL.

This CDR3 is CASSLSGIPYEQYF. The DNA of the CDR3 is TGTGCCAGCAGTTTAAGCGGGATTCCCTACGAGCAGTACTTC. The chain combines TRBV27 with TRBJ2-7; TRBD2 matches at 7 bases. Germline V gives CDR1 MNHEY, CDR2 SMNVEV (reference sequence). V shed 2 bases and J 2 bases; nucleotides not matched to a gene: 3. The CDR3 spans 14 residues.

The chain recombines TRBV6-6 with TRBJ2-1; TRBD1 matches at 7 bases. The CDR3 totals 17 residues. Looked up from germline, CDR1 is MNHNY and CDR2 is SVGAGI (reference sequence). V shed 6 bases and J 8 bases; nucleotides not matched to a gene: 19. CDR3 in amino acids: CASSYETGLSRPDEQFF. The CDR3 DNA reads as TGTGCCAGCAGCTACGAGACAGGGCTTTCTCGTCCGGATGAGCAGTTCTTC.

This CDR3 is CASTPRVGQTYGYTF. The CDR3 DNA follows: TGTGCCAGCACCCCGCGAGTAGGACAGACCTATGGCTACACCTTC. This chain connects TRBV6-5 to TRBJ1-2; tentative D call: TRBD1 (6 bases). V gave up 7 bases and J gave up 4 bases, with 19 bases separating them. CDR3 length equals 15 residues. The V gene's germline CDR1 is MNHEY and CDR2 SVGAGI.

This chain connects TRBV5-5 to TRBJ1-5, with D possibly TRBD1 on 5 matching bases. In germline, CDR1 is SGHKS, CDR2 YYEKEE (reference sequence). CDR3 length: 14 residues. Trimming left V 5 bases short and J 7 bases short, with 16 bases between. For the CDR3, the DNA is TGTGCCAGCAGTCCCGGGGCCATGAACCAGCCCCAGCATTTT. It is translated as CASSPGAMNQPQHF.

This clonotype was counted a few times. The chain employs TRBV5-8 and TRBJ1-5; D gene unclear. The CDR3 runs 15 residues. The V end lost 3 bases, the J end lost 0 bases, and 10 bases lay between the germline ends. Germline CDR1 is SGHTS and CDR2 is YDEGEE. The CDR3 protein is CASSSGIYSNQPQHF. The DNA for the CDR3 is TGTGCCAGCAGCTCCGGGATATATAGCAATCAGCCCCAGCATTTT.

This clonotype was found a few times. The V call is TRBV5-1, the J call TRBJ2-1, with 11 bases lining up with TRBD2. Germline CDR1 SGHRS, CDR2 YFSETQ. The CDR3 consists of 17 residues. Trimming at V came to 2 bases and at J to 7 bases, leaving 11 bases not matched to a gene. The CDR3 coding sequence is TGCGCCAGCAGCTTACAGGGGGCACTAGCGGGAGTTAATGAGCAGTTCTTC. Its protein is CASSLQGALAGVNEQFF.